A selection of T cell receptor beta chains follows, all from one sample in a study of T cells in Graves' hyperthyroidism and ophthalmopathy. A single record per CDR3 protein comes from TCRdb applying MiXCR to the multiplex PCR reads. The table shows around 540,000 distinct CDR3 sequences, with 16% occurring only once. Sequencing input: blood. These receptors were obtained from a woman in her thirties with Graves' ophthalmopathy. CDR3s include the opening cysteine and the closing phenylalanine or tryptophan. D genes are given only for firm matches. Clone size is stated in some rows and not others, as once, few, many or a class when expanded.

abundance,v_gene,j_gene,d_gene,CDR3aa,CDR3nt
few,TRBV28,TRBJ2-7,TRBD2,CASSLSPLALTYEQYF,TGTGCCAGCAGTTTATCCCCACTAGCGCTAACGTACGAGCAGTACTTC
-,TRBV6-5,TRBJ2-1,TRBD1,CASSYPIGGQGSNEQFF,TGTGCCAGCAGTTATCCCATCGGGGGACAGGGGTCCAATGAGCAGTTCTTC
-,TRBV12-3/TRBV12-4,TRBJ2-5,TRBD2,CASSFGSGRGETQYF,TGTGCCAGCAGTTTTGGTAGCGGGAGAGGGGAGACCCAGTACTTC
many,TRBV18,TRBJ2-1,TRBD2,CASSPPTSDHYNEQFF,TGTGCCAGCTCACCACCTACTAGCGATCATTACAATGAGCAGTTCTTC
many,TRBV5-1,TRBJ1-1,-,CASSPYSSSNTEAFF,TGCGCCAGCAGCCCGTACTCCTCTTCGAACACTGAAGCTTTCTTT
few,TRBV6-1,TRBJ1-6,TRBD1,CASSASGGGNSPLHF,TGTGCCAGCAGTGCCTCAGGGGGCGGAAATTCACCCCTCCACTTT
many,TRBV28,TRBJ1-1,-,CASSPQGGVNTEAFF,TGTGCCAGCAGTCCACAAGGAGGCGTGAACACTGAAGCTTTCTTT
-,TRBV5-1,TRBJ1-2,TRBD1,CASSSTGAAVGIYGYTF,TGCGCCAGCAGCTCAACAGGGGCCGCGGTCGGTATCTATGGCTACACCTTC
many,TRBV9,TRBJ2-3,TRBD2,CASSVAVGRATDTQYF,TGTGCCAGCAGCGTAGCAGTTGGGAGGGCCACAGATACGCAGTATTTT
few,TRBV20-1,TRBJ1-5,-,CSASVPGISNQPQHF,TGCAGTGCTAGCGTGCCAGGGATTAGCAATCAGCCCCAGCATTTT
many,TRBV28,TRBJ2-7,TRBD2,CASSSGTPGGEQYF,TGTGCCAGCAGTTCCGGGACTCCGGGGGGCGAGCAGTACTTC
-,TRBV7-3,TRBJ2-1,TRBD2,CASSLTGGGYNNEQFF,TGTGCCAGCAGCTTAACCGGGGGGGGGTATAACAATGAGCAGTTCTTC
many,TRBV9,TRBJ2-1,TRBD2,CASSLHSSGRSGEQFF,TGTGCCAGCAGCCTACACTCTAGCGGGAGGTCAGGTGAGCAGTTCTTC
-,TRBV5-1,TRBJ2-7,-,CASRSGFKGEQYF,TGCGCCAGCAGATCCGGGTTCAAGGGGGAGCAGTACTTC
-,TRBV13,TRBJ2-1,-,CASSPPLLAPLLNEQFF,TGTGCCAGCAGCCCCCCCCTCCTAGCCCCTTTACTCAATGAGCAGTTCTTC